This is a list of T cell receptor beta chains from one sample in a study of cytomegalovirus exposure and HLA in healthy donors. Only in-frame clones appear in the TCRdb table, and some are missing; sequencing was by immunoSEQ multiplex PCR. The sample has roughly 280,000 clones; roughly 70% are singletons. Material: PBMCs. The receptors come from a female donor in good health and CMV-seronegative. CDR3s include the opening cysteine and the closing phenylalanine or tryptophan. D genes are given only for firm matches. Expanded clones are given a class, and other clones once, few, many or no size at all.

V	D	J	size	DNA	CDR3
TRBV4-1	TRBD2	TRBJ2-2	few	TGCGCCAGCAGCCGCTCAAGGGCTAGCGGGACCACCGGGGAGCTGTTTTTT	CASSRSRASGTTGELFF
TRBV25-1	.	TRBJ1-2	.	TGTGCCAGCAGTGGAAGGGGGGGGTTTAATCGGCGAGATGGCTACACCTTC	CASSGRGGFNRRDGYTF
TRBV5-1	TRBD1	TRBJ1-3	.	TGCGCCAGCAGCATACGAACAGGGGCCCGCGGAAACACCATATATTTT	CASSIRTGARGNTIYF
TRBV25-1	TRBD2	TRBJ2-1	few	TGTGCCAGCAGTGAACGGGTAGCGGGAGTGCGCAATGAGCAGTTCTTC	CASSERVAGVRNEQFF
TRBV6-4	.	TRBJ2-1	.	TGTGCCAGCAGTGACTCTAGCGCCTACAATGAGCAGTTCTTC	CASSDSSAYNEQFF
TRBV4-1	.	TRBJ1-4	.	TGCGCCAGCAGCCGAACAGGGTCAACTAATGAAAAACTGTTTTTT	CASSRTGSTNEKLFF
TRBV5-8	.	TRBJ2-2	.	TGTGCCAGCAGCTTGTTATTACTCACGAACAGCGGGGAGCTGTTTTTT	CASSLLLLTNSGELFF
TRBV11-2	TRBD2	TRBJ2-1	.	TGTGCCAGCAGCTTAGGTTGGGCGGGAGAGACCGACAATGAGCAGTTCTTC	CASSLGWAGETDNEQFF
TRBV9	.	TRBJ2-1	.	TGTGCCAGCAGCGTAGATTGGGCCCCCTACAATGAGCAGTTCTTC	CASSVDWAPYNEQFF
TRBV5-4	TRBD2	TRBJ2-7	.	TGTGCCAGCAGAGCGGGAGGACCCCCCTACGAGCAGTACTTC	CASRAGGPPYEQYF
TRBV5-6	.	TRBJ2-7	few	TGTGCCAGCAGCCCCCCCTCCCCCTACGAGCAGTACTTC	CASSPPSPYEQYF
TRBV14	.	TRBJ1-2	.	TGTGCCAGCAGCCAACTGCCAGGCGTAGATTTTCCCCTGCTCGACTATGGCTACACCTTC	CASSQLPGVDFPLLDYGYTF
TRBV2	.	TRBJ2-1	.	TGTGCCAGCAGTAATAACCAGGACAGTCCTTACAATGAGCAGTTCTTC	CASSNNQDSPYNEQFF
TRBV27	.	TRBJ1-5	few	TGTGCCAGCAGTGCCGCGGTGGTTAGCAATCAGCCCCAGCATTTT	CASSAAVVSNQPQHF
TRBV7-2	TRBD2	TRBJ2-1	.	TGTGCCAGCAGCCTCGGGACTACTCCCAATGAGCAGTTCTTC	CASSLGTTPNEQFF
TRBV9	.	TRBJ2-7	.	TGTGCCAGCAGCGTAGTTAGCGGAGGCTACGAGCAGTACTTC	CASSVVSGGYEQYF
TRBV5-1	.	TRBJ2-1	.	TGCGCCAGCAGCTTGATATCTTGGGAGAACAATGAGCAGTTCTTC	CASSLISWENNEQFF
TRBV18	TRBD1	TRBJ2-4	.	TGTGCCAGCTCGGGACAGAGAGCCAAAAACATTCAGTACTTC	CASSGQRAKNIQYF
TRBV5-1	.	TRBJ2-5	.	TGCGCCAGCAGCGTACAGGGTGGAGAGACCCAGTACTTC	CASSVQGGETQYF
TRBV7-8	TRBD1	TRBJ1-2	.	TGTGCCAGCAGCTTAGGAAGGACAGGGGACCACTATGGCTACACCTTC	CASSLGRTGDHYGYTF
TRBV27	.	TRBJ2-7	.	TGTGCCAGCAGCCCCGCCAGGGGATTCCTCTACGAGCAGTACTTC	CASSPARGFLYEQYF
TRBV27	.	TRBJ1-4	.	TGTGCCAGCAGTTTACCCCGGGGGGCATTGGAGAAACTGTTTTTT	CASSLPRGALEKLFF
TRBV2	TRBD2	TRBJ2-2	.	TGTGCCAGCAAAACTAGCGGGAGCTTCAACACCGGGGAGCTGTTTTTT	CASKTSGSFNTGELFF
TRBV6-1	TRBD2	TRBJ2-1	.	TGTGCCAGCAGTGAGGGAGGACTAGCGGGAGGCAATGAGCAGTTCTTC	CASSEGGLAGGNEQFF
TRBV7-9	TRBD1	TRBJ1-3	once	TGTGCCAGCAGCTTAGCGCTGACAGGGAGTAGCACCATATATTTT	CASSLALTGSSTIYF
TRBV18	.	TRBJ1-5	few	TGTGCCAGCTCACCCTTAGCAGGGAATCAGCCCCAGCATTTT	CASSPLAGNQPQHF
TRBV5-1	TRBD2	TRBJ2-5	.	TGCGCCAGCAGCTTGCCGGGACTAGCAGCGCAAGAGACCCAGTACTTC	CASSLPGLAAQETQYF
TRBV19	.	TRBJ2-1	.	TGTGCCAGTAGGGTAGAACGACAGACCTACAATGAGCAGTTCTTC	CASRVERQTYNEQFF
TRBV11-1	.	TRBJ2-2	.	TGTGCCAGCAGCTCCCCCCAACTAGGCTTCACCGGGGAGCTGTTTTTT	CASSSPQLGFTGELFF
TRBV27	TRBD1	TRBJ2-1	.	TGTGCCATAGGGCCGGGACAGGGAGTCAATGAGCAGTTCTTC	CAIGPGQGVNEQFF
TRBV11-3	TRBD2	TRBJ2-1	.	TGTGCCAGCAGCCCGCCGGGCGGGAGGGCCCGCGATGAGCAGTTCTTC	CASSPPGGRARDEQFF
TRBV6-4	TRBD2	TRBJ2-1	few	TGTGCCAGCAGTCATCGGACTAGCGGGAGCGAGCAGTTCTTC	CASSHRTSGSEQFF
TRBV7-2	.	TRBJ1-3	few	TGTGCCAGCAGCTTAGACAGGACTGGAAACACCATATATTTT	CASSLDRTGNTIYF
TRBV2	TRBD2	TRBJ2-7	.	TGTGCCAGCAGACGCCTAGCGGGAGGGCCAGGGGAGCAGTACTTC	CASRRLAGGPGEQYF
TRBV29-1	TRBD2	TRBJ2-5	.	TGCAGCGTTCCTGCGGGAGGGACGGGGGCCCAGTACTTC	CSVPAGGTGAQYF
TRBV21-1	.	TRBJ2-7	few	TGTGCCAGCAGCAAAAGGGAGGGGGTCAGGAGCGACGAGCAGTACTTC	CASSKREGVRSDEQYF
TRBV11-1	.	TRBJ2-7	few	TGTGCCAGCAGCCCCGGGACCTACGAGCAGTACTTC	CASSPGTYEQYF
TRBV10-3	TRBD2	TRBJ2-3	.	TGTGCCATCAGGGACGCCGGGACTAGCGGGAGCGGCATTACAGATACGCAGTATTTT	CAIRDAGTSGSGITDTQYF
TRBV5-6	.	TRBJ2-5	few	TGTGCCAGCAGCTTGGGACAGCAAGAGACCCAGTACTTC	CASSLGQQETQYF
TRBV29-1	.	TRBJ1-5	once	TGCAGCGTTGACGCGGGGAGTAGCAATCAGCCCCAGCATTTT	CSVDAGSSNQPQHF
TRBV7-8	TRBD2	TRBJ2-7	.	TGTGCCAGCAGCTTGGGACTACCCTCCTACGAGCAGTACTTC	CASSLGLPSYEQYF
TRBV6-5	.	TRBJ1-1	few	TGTGCCAGCAGGCTCACCTTGGGGGCCTCTTATGAAGCTTTCTTT	CASRLTLGASYEAFF
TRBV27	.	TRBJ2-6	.	TGTGCCAGCAGTTTGTACACGACAAAGTTAAGAGGACTCTCTGGGGCCAACGTCCTGACTTTC	CASSLYTTKLRGLSGANVLTF
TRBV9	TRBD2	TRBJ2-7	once	TGTGCCAGCAGCGTAGCCCCCACTAGCGGCCCCTACGAGCAGTACTTC	CASSVAPTSGPYEQYF
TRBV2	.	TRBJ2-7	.	TGTGCCAGCAGTGACGAATTCTATTCATCCTACGAGCAGTACTTC	CASSDEFYSSYEQYF
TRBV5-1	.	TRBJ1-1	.	TGCGCCAGCAGCTTGGAGGGGGGGCGAAGGGACACTGAAGCTTTCTTT	CASSLEGGRRDTEAFF
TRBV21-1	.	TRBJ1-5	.	TGTGCCAGCAGCAAAGTAAAAGACAGATATCAGCCCCAGCATTTT	CASSKVKDRYQPQHF
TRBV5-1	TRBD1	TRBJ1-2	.	TGCGCCAGCAGCTTGAACCTGATCGCCATACAGGGGGCGAACGAACACTATGGCTACACCTTC	CASSLNLIAIQGANEHYGYTF
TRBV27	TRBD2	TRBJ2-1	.	TGTGCCAGCAGTTTGGTTACTAGCGGCAATGAGCAGTTCTTC	CASSLVTSGNEQFF